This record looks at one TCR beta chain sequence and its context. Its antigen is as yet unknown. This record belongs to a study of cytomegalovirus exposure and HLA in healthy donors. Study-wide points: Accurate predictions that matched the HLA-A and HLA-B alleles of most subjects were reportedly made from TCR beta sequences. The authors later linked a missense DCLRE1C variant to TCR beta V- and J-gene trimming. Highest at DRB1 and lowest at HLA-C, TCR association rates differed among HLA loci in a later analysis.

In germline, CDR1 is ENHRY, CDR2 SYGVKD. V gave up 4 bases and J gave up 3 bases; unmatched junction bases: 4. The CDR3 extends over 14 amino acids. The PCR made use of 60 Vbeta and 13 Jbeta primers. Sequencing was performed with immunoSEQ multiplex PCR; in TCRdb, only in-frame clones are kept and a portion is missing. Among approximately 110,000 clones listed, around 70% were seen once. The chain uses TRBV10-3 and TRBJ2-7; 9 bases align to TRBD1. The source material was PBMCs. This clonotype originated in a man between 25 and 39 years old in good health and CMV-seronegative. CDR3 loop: CAISAPGQGYEQYF. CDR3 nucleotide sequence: TGTGCCATCAGTGCACCGGGACAGGGCTACGAGCAGTACTTC.